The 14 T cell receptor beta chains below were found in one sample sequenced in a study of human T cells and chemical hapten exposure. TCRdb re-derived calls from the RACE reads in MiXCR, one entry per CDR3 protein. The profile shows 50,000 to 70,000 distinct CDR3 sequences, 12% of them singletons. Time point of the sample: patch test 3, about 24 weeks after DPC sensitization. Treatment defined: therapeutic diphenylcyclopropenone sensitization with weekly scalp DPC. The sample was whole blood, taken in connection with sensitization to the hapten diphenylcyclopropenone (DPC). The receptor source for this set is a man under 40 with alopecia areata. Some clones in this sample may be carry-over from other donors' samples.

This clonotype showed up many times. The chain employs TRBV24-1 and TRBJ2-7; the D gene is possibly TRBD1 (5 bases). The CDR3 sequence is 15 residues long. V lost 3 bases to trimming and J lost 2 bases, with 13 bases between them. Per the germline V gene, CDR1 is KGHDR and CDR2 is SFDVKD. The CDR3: CATSDDVRVTYEQYF. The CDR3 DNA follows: TGTGCCACCAGTGATGACGTCAGGGTTACCTACGAGCAGTACTTC.

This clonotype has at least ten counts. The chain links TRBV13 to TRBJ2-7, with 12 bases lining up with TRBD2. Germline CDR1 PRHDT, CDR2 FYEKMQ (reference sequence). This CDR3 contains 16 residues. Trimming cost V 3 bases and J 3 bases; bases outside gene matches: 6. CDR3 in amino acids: CASSFPSGGGSYEQYF. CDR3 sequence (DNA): TGTGCCAGCAGCTTCCCTAGCGGGGGGGGAAGCTACGAGCAGTACTTC.

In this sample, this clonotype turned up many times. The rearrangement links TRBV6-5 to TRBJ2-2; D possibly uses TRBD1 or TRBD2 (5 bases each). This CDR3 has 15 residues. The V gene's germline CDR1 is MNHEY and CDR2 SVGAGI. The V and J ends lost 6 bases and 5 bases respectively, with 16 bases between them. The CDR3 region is CASRAPGRYTGELFF. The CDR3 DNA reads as TGTGCCAGCAGGGCTCCGGGACGCTATACCGGGGAGCTGTTTTTT.

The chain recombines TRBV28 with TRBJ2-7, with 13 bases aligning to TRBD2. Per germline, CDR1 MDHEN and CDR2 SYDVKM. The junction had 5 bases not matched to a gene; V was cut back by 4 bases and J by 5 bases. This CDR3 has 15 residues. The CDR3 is CASSSSGLAGDEQYF. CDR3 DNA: TGTGCCAGCAGTTCCAGCGGACTAGCGGGGGACGAGCAGTACTTC.

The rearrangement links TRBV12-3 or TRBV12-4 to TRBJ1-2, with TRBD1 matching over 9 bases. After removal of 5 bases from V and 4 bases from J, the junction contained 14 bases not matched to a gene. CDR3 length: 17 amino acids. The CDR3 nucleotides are TGTGCCAGCAGTCTCCCCCGAGAAAAGACAGGGGGCTATGGCTACACCTTC. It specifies CASSLPREKTGGYGYTF.

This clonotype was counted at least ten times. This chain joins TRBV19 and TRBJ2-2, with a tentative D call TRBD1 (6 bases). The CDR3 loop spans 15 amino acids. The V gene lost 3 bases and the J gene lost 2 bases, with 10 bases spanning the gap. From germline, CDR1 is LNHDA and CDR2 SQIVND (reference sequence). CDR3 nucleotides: TGTGCCAGTAGTATTGGGGGCGTCAACACCGGGGAGCTGTTTTTT. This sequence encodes CASSIGGVNTGELFF.

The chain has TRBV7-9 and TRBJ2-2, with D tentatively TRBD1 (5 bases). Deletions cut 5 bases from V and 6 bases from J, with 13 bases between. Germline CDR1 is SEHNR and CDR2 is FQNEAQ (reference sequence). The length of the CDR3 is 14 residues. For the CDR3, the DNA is TGTGCCAGCAGCCCAACAGGTGGGGCCGGGGAGCTGTTTTTT. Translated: CASSPTGGAGELFF.

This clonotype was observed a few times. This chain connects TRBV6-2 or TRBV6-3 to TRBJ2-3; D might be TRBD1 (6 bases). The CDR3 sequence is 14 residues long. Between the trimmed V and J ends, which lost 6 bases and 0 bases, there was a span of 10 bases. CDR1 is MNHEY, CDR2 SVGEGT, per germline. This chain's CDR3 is CASRGRGSTDTQYF. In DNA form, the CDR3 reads TGTGCCAGCAGAGGAAGGGGGAGCACAGATACGCAGTATTTT.

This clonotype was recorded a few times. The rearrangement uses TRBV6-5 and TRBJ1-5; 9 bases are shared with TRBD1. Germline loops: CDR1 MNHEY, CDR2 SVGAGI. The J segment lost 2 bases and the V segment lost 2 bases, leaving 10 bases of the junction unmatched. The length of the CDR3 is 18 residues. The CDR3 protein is CASSYGDRAVNGNQPQHF. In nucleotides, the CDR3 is TGTGCCAGCAGTTACGGGGACAGGGCGGTTAATGGCAATCAGCCCCAGCATTTT.

CDR3 nucleotides: TGTGCCACCAGCCGGGACTCCGGAGATACGCAGTATTTT. It codes for CATSRDSGDTQYF. V is TRBV24-1 and J is TRBJ2-3; tentative D call: TRBD2 (6 bases). The CDR3 is 13 amino acids. The V and J ends lost 7 bases and 5 bases respectively, with 12 bases between them. Germline assignment: CDR1 KGHDR and CDR2 SFDVKD.

The CDR3 region is CASSYAKRGPYNEQFF. CDR3 nucleotide sequence: TGTGCCAGCAGTTACGCTAAGCGGGGGCCCTACAATGAGCAGTTCTTC. The chain recombines TRBV6-5 with TRBJ2-1; 8 nucleotides agree with TRBD2. Germline-derived CDR1 and CDR2 are MNHEY and SVGAGI. The CDR3 consists of 16 residues. Trimming cost V 2 bases and J 2 bases; bases outside gene matches: 5.

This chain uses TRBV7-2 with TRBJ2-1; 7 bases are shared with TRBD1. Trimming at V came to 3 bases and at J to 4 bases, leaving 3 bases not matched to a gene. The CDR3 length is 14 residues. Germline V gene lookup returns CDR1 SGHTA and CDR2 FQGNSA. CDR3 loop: CASSLGQLYNEQFF. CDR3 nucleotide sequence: TGTGCCAGCAGCTTGGGACAGTTGTACAATGAGCAGTTCTTC.

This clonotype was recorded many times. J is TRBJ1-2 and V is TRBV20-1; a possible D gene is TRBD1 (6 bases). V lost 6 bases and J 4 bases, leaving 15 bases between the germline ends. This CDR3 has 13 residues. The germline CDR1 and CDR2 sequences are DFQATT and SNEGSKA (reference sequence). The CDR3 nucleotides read TGCAGTGCAACCGGCGGGGGCTTCTATGGCTACACCTTC. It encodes CSATGGGFYGYTF.

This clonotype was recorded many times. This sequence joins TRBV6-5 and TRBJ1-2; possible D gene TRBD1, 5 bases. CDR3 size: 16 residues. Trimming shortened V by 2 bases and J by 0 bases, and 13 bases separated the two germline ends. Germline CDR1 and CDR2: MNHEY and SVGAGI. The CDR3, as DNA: TGTGCCAGCAGTTACATCGTGGAGGGACCTAACTATGGCTACACCTTC. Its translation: CASSYIVEGPNYGYTF.